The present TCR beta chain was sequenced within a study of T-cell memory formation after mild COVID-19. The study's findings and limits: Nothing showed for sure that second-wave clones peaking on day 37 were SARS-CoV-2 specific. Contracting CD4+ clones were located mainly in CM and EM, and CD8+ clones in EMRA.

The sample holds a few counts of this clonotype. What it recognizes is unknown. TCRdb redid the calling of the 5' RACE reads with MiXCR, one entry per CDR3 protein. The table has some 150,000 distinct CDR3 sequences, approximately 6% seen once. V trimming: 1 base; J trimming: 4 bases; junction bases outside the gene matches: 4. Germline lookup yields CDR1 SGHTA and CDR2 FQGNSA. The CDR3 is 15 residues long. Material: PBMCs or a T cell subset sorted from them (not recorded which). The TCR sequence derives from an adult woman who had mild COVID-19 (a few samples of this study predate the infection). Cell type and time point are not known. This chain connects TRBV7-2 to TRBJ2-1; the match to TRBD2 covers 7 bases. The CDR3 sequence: CASSLGGSYYNEQFF. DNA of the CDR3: TGTGCCAGCAGCTTAGGCGGGAGCTATTACAATGAGCAGTTCTTC.